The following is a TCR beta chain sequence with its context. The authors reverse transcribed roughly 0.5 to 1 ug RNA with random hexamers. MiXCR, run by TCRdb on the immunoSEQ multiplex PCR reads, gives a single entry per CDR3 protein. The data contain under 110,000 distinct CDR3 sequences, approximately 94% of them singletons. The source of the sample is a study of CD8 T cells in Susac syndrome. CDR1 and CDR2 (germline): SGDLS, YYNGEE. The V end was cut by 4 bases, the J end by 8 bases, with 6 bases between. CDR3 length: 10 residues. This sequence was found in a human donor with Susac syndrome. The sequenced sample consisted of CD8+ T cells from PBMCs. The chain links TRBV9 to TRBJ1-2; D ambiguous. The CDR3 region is CASSSKGYTF. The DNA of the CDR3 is TGTGCCAGCAGCTCAAAGGGCTACACCTTC.